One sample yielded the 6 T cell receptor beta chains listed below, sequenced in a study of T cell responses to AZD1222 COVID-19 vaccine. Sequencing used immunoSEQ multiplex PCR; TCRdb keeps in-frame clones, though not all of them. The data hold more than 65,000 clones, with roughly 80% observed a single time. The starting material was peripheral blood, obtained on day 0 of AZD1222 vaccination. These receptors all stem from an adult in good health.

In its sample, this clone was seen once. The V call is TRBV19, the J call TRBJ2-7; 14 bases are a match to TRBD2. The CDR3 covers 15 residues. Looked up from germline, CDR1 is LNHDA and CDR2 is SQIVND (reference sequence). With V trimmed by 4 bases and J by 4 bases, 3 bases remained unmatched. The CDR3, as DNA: TGTGCCAGTAGTAGGGGGACTAGCGGGAGATACGAGCAGTACTTC. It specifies CASSRGTSGRYEQYF.

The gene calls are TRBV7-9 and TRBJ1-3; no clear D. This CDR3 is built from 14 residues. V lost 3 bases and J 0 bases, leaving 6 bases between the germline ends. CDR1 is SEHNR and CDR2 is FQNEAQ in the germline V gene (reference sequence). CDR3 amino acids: CASSFGVSGNTIYF. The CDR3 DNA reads TGTGCCAGCAGCTTCGGTGTCTCTGGAAACACCATATATTTT.

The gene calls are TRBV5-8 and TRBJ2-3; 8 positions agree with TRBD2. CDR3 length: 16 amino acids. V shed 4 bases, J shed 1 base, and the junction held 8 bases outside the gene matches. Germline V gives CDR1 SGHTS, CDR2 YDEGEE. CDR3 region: CASSARAGAGTDTQYF. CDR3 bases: TGTGCCAGCAGCGCCCGAGCGGGAGCGGGCACAGATACGCAGTATTTT.

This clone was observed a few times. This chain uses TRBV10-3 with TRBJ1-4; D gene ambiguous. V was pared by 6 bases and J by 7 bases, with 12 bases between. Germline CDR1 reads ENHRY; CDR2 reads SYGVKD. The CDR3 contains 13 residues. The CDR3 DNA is TGTGCCATCAGAGACCAGGAGGGTGAAAAACTGTTTTTT. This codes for CAIRDQEGEKLFF.

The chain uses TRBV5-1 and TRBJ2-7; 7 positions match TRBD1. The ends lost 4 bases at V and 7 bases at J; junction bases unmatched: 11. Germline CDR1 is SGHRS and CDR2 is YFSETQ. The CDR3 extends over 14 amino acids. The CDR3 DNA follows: TGCGCCAGCAGCCCCATGCGACAGGGTAATGAGCAGTACTTC. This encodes CASSPMRQGNEQYF.

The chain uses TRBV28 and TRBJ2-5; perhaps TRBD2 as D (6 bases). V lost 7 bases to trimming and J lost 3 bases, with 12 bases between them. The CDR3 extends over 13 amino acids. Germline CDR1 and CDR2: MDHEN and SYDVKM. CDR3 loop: CASTPPGEETQYF. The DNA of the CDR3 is TGTGCCAGCACCCCGCCGGGGGAAGAGACCCAGTACTTC.